The clone carrying this T cell receptor (beta chain) was observed many times. Original methodology: The study built a papillary thyroid cancer distant-metastasis classifier from CDR3 differences across clinicopathological groups. TCRdb re-called clones via MiXCR from the PCR reads. TCRdb, not the authors, supplied the V and J calls. The sample consists of around 65,000 clones, approximately 15% of them appearing once. Before thyroid surgery, none of the patients had received any treatment. CDR3 size: 14 residues. CDR1 and CDR2 from the germline V gene are WSHSY and SAAADI. V gave up 6 bases and J gave up 10 bases, with 21 bases separating them. The sample originates from a study of metastatic and nonmetastatic thyroid tumors. The wider study: Across blood and tumor or nodule tissue, repertoires from malignant and benign thyroid patients were compared with one another.

The V and J genes are TRBV10-2 and TRBJ1-1; tentatively, D is TRBD1 (6 bases). The clonotype originates from a male donor with papillary thyroid cancer or a benign thyroid nodule (not recorded which). Some clones in this sample may be carry-over from other donors' samples. Specimen: blood. The CDR3 loop reads CASRDRDTGVGAFF. CDR3 nucleotide sequence: TGCGCCAGCAGGGATCGGGACACCGGCGTTGGAGCTTTCTTT.